This T cell receptor beta chain was sequenced during a study of T cell responses to AZD1222 COVID-19 vaccine. Findings and caveats of the study: Spike-specific TCR breadth and depth were elevated following two AZD1222 doses. There were vaccine-associated CD4 TCRs across spike, dominant at 160-218 and 743-854. White British donors predominated, females outnumbered males, and clonal diversity was possibly underestimated. Baseline antibody screening turned up just a handful of seropositive AZD1222 recipients.

Concerning this clone itself: Antigen unknown.

TCRdb's copy holds only in-frame clones and misses some; the assay was immunoSEQ multiplex PCR. The sample shows roughly 150,000 clones, around 87% of them seen only once. Per the germline V gene, CDR1 is KGHDR and CDR2 is SFDVKD. V was cut by 3 bases and J by 1 base, with 11 bases left in between. CDR3 length equals 15 residues. V usage is TRBV24-1 and J usage is TRBJ2-5; a possible D gene is TRBD2 (6 bases). The receptor comes from an adult who received the AZD1222 COVID-19 vaccine. Sequencing used peripheral blood, obtained 28 days after the second AZD1222 dose. The CDR3 coding sequence is TGTGCCACCAGTGATCCCAGGGACTTCCAAGAGACCCAGTACTTC. This translates into CATSDPRDFQETQYF.